The 23 T cell receptor beta chains presented below share a single source sample, sequenced in a study of T cells after yellow fever vaccination (dated by TCRdb to between 2019 and 2020). The method behind the library was 5' RACE. The sequencer was an Illumina HiSeq 2500. TCRdb took the public reads, trimmed them with fastp at Q25, ran MiXCR for clone calling and kept in-frame beta chains. Rows with one shared CDR3 protein collapse into an entry with the most common genes and DNA. The sample records around 350,000 distinct CDR3 sequences, approximately 5.7% of which are singletons. Over 14% of the sample is taken by the ten largest. Taken with the paper, the label for treatment or condition translates to: live attenuated yellow fever vaccine strain. The sample in question was PBMCs, obtained 5 days after the yellow fever booster vaccination. The receptors come from a man in his thirties or forties who received the YFV17D yellow fever vaccine.

V usage is TRBV5-1 and J usage is TRBJ2-7; 14 bases align to TRBD2. CDR3 length: 16 amino acids. Per germline, CDR1 SGHRS and CDR2 YFSETQ. The V and J ends lost 7 bases and 6 bases, in that order; junction bases with no gene match: 12. The CDR3 DNA reads as TGCGCCAGCCAAGAGGGACTAGCGGGAGCAGTCGGCGAGCAGTACTTC. As protein: CASQEGLAGAVGEQYF.

This clonotype was counted ten times or more. The rearrangement links TRBV4-1 to TRBJ2-2, with 11 bases that match TRBD2. J gave up 0 bases and V 0 bases, and 12 bases lay outside the gene matches. CDR1 is MGHRA, CDR2 YSYEKL, per germline. This CDR3 spans 21 amino acids. The CDR3 DNA reads as TGCGCCAGCAGCCAAGATATCCGACGGAATAGCGGGAGGGCGAACACCGGGGAGCTGTTTTTT. The encoded protein is CASSQDIRRNSGRANTGELFF.

A few counts support this clonotype. The chain employs TRBV5-1 and TRBJ2-7; 8 bases align to TRBD1. CDR1 is SGHRS, CDR2 YFSETQ, per germline. This CDR3 is built from 16 residues. J lost 3 bases, V lost 0 bases, and 8 bases had no gene match. The CDR3 loop reads CASSLDAGGSYYEQYF. CDR3 sequence (DNA): TGCGCCAGCAGCTTGGACGCAGGGGGCTCCTACTACGAGCAGTACTTC.

The chain carries TRBV20-1 and TRBJ2-1; D ambiguous. The V and J ends lost 4 bases and 3 bases respectively, with 4 bases between them. This CDR3 is built from 11 residues. From germline, CDR1 is DFQATT and CDR2 SNEGSKA (reference sequence). The DNA for the CDR3 is TGCAGTGCTATCCGCTACAATGAGCAGTTCTTC. Its protein is CSAIRYNEQFF.

The table lists this clonotype with many counts. V gene TRBV5-1 combines with J gene TRBJ2-6, with unresolved D. Per germline, CDR1 SGHRS and CDR2 YFSETQ. This CDR3 has 15 amino acids. Trimming took off 0 bases at V and 0 bases at J, with 4 bases between the two ends. The CDR3 DNA reads TGCGCCAGCAGCTTGGTTGTCTCTGGGGCCAACGTCCTGACTTTC. Amino acids: CASSLVVSGANVLTF.

This chain links TRBV7-2 with TRBJ2-6, with unresolved D. V was pared by 3 bases and J by 2 bases, with 5 bases between. The germline CDR1 and CDR2 sequences are SGHTA and FQGNSA. This CDR3 is built from 14 residues. The CDR3 reads CASSFRAGANVLTF. CDR3 nucleotide sequence: TGTGCCAGCAGCTTCCGGGCTGGGGCCAACGTCCTGACTTTC.

The DNA for the CDR3 is TGCGCCAGCCGACCTTGGACTAGCCGAGCAGATACGCAGTATTTT. Its protein is CASRPWTSRADTQYF. This chain joins TRBV5-1 and TRBJ2-3, with 8 bases identical to TRBD2. Germline loops: CDR1 SGHRS, CDR2 YFSETQ. This CDR3 is 15 amino acids long. V shed 7 bases and J 4 bases; nucleotides not matched to a gene: 11.

The chain couples TRBV6-2 or TRBV6-3 to TRBJ2-3, with 13 nucleotides matching TRBD2. Germline V gene data show CDR1 as MNHEY and CDR2 as SVGEGT. Trimming removed 3 bases from V and 0 bases from J; junction bases left unmatched: 15. The CDR3 contains 21 residues. CDR3 nucleotides: TGTGCCAGCAGTTATTCCCTACTCCGGACTAGCGGGAGCGGGAGCACAGATACGCAGTATTTT. It translates to CASSYSLLRTSGSGSTDTQYF.

The chain employs TRBV7-2 and TRBJ2-5; no reliable D call. The CDR3 runs to 17 residues. Per germline, CDR1 SGHTA and CDR2 FQGNSA. V shed 6 bases and J shed 1 base, with 21 bases lying between them. The CDR3 spells CASRPSATNPPQETQYF. CDR3 bases: TGTGCCAGCAGACCAAGCGCTACGAATCCCCCCCAAGAGACCCAGTACTTC.

V and J are TRBV20-1 and TRBJ2-2; D possibly corresponds to TRBD2 (5 bases). The CDR3 has 14 residues. Germline V gives CDR1 DFQATT, CDR2 SNEGSKA (reference sequence). V lost 5 bases and J 2 bases, leaving 12 bases between the germline ends. This CDR3 is CSARLAPNTGELFF. DNA of the CDR3: TGCAGTGCTCGCCTAGCCCCTAACACCGGGGAGCTGTTTTTT.

This clonotype was seen a handful of times. This chain links TRBV28 with TRBJ1-1; maybe TRBD1 (6 bases). The CDR3 has 15 amino acids. Germline CDR1 MDHEN, CDR2 SYDVKM. Trimming pared 4 bases from V and 1 base from J, leaving 13 bases between. CDR3 protein: CASSSKGRGNTEAFF. The CDR3, as DNA: TGTGCCAGCAGTTCCAAGGGCAGGGGGAACACTGAAGCTTTCTTT.

Ten or more counts support this clonotype. J is TRBJ1-1 and V is TRBV20-1; 7 bases are shared with TRBD1. V lost 4 bases to trimming and J lost 3 bases; unmatched junction nucleotides: 8. The CDR3 runs 14 residues. Germline lookup yields CDR1 DFQATT and CDR2 SNEGSKA (reference sequence). The CDR3 spells CSAINRGGYTEAFF. CDR3 DNA sequence: TGCAGTGCTATCAACAGGGGCGGTTACACTGAAGCTTTCTTT.

The chain employs TRBV20-1 and TRBJ2-3, with D tentatively TRBD2 (7 bases). Germline V CDR1 and CDR2: DFQATT, SNEGSKA (reference sequence). V was shortened by 4 bases and J by 1 base, with 15 bases between the two germline ends. The CDR3 is 15 residues long. The CDR3 is CSATPQGRGTDTQYF. CDR3 DNA sequence: TGCAGTGCTACGCCTCAGGGGAGGGGCACAGATACGCAGTATTTT.

V is TRBV20-1 and J is TRBJ2-5, with D maybe TRBD2 (6 bases). The CDR3 has 11 residues. Germline CDR1 reads DFQATT; CDR2 reads SNEGSKA (reference sequence). V lost 8 bases to trimming and J lost 2 bases, with 9 bases between them. CDR3 in amino acids: CSFSGQETQYF. CDR3 nucleotide sequence: TGCAGTTTCAGCGGGCAAGAGACCCAGTACTTC.

This clonotype was counted only a few times. V gene TRBV5-1 combines with J gene TRBJ2-3; D is perhaps TRBD1 (6 bases). Germline loops: CDR1 SGHRS, CDR2 YFSETQ. The CDR3 runs to 14 residues. V was pared by 4 bases and J by 2 bases, with 11 bases between. As DNA, the CDR3 is TGCGCCAGCAGCCACAGGGTTTCCACAGATACGCAGTATTTT. Amino acids: CASSHRVSTDTQYF.

The chain has TRBV6-4 and TRBJ2-1, with D tentatively TRBD2 (6 bases). Trimming pared 4 bases from V and 0 bases from J, leaving 13 bases between. This CDR3 has 16 amino acids. CDR1 and CDR2 from the germline V gene are MRHNA and SNTAGT. DNA for the CDR3: TGTGCCAGCAGTGCCCGGGGGACTGCCTCCTACAATGAGCAGTTCTTC. The encoded protein is CASSARGTASYNEQFF.

There are a few counts of this clonotype. V usage is TRBV5-6 and J usage is TRBJ2-1, with D uncertain. This CDR3 is 15 amino acids long. The V gene lost 2 bases and the J gene lost 1 base, with 10 bases spanning the gap. Germline assignment: CDR1 SGHDT and CDR2 YYEEEE. The DNA of the CDR3 is TGTGCCAGCAGCTTAGTCAAGCAGTCCTACAATGAGCAGTTCTTC. It yields the protein CASSLVKQSYNEQFF.

The chain is built from TRBV12-3 or TRBV12-4 and TRBJ2-6, with D uncertain. CDR3 length equals 15 residues. Trimming stripped 7 bases from V and 0 bases from J, with 10 bases between. The CDR3 nucleotides are TGTGCCAGCACCCGGGCCCCCTCTGGGGCCAACGTCCTGACTTTC. Protein: CASTRAPSGANVLTF.

The gene calls are TRBV23-1 and TRBJ2-4; 8 positions match TRBD1. TRBV23-1 is known as an ORF, though its function is uncertain. The length of the CDR3 is 18 residues. Unmatched junction bases numbered 10, after V lost 2 bases and J lost 1 base. The CDR3 reads CASSQAGTGPWAKNIQYF. The CDR3 nucleotides are TGCGCCAGCAGTCAAGCCGGGACAGGACCTTGGGCCAAAAACATTCAGTACTTC.

This clonotype was counted at least ten times. The genes are TRBV6-2 or TRBV6-3 and TRBJ2-5, with D hard to call. CDR3 length: 11 residues. CDR1 is MNHEY and CDR2 is SVGEGT in the germline V gene. V lost 7 bases and J 3 bases, leaving 6 bases between the germline ends. Here the CDR3 reads CASISEETQYF. The CDR3 DNA sequence: TGTGCCAGCATTTCCGAAGAGACCCAGTACTTC.

The chain has TRBV18 and TRBJ2-7, with 8 positions matching TRBD2. Germline assignment: CDR1 KGHSH and CDR2 LQKENI. The CDR3 loop spans 15 amino acids. The J segment lost 2 bases and the V segment lost 6 bases, leaving 9 bases of the junction unmatched. CDR3 in DNA: TGTGCCAGCTCCCTGGGGGGTAGCGGGGCCTACGAGCAGTACTTC. Translating it yields CASSLGGSGAYEQYF.

Points on this clonotype: This sequence may be a read error, since a much larger clone differs from it by one base. The V call is TRBV20-1, the J call TRBJ2-3, with 7 positions matching TRBD1. Germline loops: CDR1 DFQATT, CDR2 SNEGSKA (reference sequence). The CDR3 length is 15 residues. V gave up 1 base and J gave up 6 bases; unmatched junction bases: 10. CDR3 residues: CSARGPNRGSDTQYF. DNA of the CDR3: TGCAGTGCTAGAGGTCCGAACAGGGGTTCGGATACGCAGTATTTT.

Ten or more counts support this clonotype. V is TRBV7-2 and J is TRBJ2-1; 10 nucleotides align to TRBD2. The germline CDR1 and CDR2 sequences are SGHTA and FQGNSA. V lost 5 bases to trimming and J lost 8 bases; unmatched junction nucleotides: 12. CDR3 length equals 16 residues. The CDR3 DNA reads TGTGCCAGCAGCCCCAGTATAGCGGGAGGAGTCTATGAGCAGTTCTTC. It yields the protein CASSPSIAGGVYEQFF.